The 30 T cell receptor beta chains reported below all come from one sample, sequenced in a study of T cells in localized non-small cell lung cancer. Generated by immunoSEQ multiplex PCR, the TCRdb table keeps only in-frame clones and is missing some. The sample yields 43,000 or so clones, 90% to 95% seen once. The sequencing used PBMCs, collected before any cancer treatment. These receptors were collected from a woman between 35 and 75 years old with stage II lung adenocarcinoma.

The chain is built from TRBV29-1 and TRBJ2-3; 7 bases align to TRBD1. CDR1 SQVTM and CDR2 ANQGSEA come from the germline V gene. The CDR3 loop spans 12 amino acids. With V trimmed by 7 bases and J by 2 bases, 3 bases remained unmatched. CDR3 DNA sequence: TGCAGCGCCAAGGGGGCCACAGATACGCAGTATTTT. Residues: CSAKGATDTQYF.

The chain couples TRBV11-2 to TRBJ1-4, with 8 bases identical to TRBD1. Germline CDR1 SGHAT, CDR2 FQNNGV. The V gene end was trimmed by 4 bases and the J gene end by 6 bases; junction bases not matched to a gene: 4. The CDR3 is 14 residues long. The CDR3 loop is CASSYRGSDEKLFF. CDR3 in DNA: TGTGCCAGCAGCTACAGGGGGAGTGATGAAAAACTGTTTTTT.

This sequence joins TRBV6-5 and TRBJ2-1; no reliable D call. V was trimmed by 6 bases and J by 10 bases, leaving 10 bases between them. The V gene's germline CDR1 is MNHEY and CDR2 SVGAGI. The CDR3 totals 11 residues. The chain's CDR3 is CASRQTWEQFF. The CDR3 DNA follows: TGTGCCAGCAGGCAAACTTGGGAGCAGTTCTTC.

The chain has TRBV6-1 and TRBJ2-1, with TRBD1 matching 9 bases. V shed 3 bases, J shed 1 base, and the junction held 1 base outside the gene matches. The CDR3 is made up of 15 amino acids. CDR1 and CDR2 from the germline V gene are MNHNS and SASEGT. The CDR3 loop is CASSEGQGSYNEQFF. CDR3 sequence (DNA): TGTGCCAGCAGTGAGGGACAGGGTTCCTACAATGAGCAGTTCTTC.

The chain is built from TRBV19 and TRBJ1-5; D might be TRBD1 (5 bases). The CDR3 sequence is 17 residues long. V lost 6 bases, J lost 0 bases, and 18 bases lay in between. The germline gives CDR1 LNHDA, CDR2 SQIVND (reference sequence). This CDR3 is CASSVLLGQTSNQPQHF. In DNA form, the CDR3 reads TGTGCCAGTAGCGTTTTGTTGGGGCAGACTAGCAATCAGCCCCAGCATTTT.

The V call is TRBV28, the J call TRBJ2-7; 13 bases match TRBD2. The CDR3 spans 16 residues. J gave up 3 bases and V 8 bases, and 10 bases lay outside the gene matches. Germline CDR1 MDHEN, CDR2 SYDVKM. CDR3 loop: CASLGTSGENFYEQYF. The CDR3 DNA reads TGTGCCAGCCTGGGGACTAGCGGGGAAAATTTCTACGAGCAGTACTTC.

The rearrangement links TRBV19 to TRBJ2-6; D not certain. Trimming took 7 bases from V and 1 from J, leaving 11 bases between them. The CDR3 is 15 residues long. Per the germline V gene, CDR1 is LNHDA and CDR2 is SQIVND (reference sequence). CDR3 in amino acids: CASTSSPSGANVLTF. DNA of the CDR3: TGTGCCAGTACAAGTAGTCCATCTGGGGCCAACGTCCTGACTTTC.

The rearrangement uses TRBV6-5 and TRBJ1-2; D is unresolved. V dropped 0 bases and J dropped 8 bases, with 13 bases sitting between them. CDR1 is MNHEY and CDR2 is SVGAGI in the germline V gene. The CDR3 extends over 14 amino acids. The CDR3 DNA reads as TGTGCCAGCAGTTACTCCGGTGGGGAGGAGGGCTACACCTTC. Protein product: CASSYSGGEEGYTF.

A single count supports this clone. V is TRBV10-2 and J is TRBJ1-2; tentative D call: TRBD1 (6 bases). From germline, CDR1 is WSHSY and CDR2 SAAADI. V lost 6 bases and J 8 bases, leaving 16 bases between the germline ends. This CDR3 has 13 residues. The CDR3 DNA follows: TGCGCCAGCAGCAGGGACACTCCCTCGGGCTACACCTTC. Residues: CASSRDTPSGYTF.

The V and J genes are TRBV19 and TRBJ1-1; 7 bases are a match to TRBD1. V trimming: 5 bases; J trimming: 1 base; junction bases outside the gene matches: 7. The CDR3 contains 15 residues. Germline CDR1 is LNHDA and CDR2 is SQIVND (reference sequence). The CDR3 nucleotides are TGTGCCAGTAGTGCGGCCGGGACAGCGAACACTGAAGCTTTCTTT. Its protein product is CASSAAGTANTEAFF.

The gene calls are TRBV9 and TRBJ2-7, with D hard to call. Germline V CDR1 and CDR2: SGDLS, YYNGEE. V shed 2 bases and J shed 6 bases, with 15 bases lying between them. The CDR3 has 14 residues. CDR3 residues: CASSVGPPPSEQYF. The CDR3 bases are TGTGCCAGCAGCGTCGGTCCGCCCCCCTCCGAGCAGTACTTC.

Here the CDR3 DNA reads TGTGCCAGTAGTAGAATCGGGCCGATTGAAGCTTTCTTT. Translated: CASSRIGPIEAFF. This chain links TRBV19 with TRBJ1-1, with D hard to call. This CDR3 contains 13 residues. Trimming stripped 4 bases from V and 7 bases from J, with 13 bases between. Germline-derived CDR1 and CDR2 are LNHDA and SQIVND (reference sequence).

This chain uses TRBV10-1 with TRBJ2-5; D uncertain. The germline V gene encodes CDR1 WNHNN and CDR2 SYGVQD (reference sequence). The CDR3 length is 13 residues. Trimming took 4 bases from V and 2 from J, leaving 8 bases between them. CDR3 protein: CASSAQLQETQYF. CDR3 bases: TGCGCCAGCAGTGCTCAGCTACAAGAGACCCAGTACTTC.

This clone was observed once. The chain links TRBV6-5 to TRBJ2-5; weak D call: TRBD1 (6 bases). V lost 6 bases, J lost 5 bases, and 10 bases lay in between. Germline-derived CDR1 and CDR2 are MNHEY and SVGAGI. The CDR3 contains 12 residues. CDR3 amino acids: CASRQGRETQYF. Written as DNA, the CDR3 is TGTGCCAGCAGACAGGGTCGGGAGACCCAGTACTTC.

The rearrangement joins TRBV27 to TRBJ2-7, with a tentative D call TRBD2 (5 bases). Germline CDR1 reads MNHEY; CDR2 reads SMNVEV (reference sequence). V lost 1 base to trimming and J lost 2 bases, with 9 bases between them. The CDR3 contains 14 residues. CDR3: CASSLFRGTYEQYF. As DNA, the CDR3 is TGTGCCAGCAGTTTATTCCGGGGTACCTACGAGCAGTACTTC.

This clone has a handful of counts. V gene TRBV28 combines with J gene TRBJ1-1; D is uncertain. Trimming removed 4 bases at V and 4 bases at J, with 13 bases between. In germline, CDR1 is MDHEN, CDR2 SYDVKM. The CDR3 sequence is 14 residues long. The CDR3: CASSSIQITTEAFF. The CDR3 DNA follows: TGTGCCAGCAGTTCAATCCAGATAACCACTGAAGCTTTCTTT.

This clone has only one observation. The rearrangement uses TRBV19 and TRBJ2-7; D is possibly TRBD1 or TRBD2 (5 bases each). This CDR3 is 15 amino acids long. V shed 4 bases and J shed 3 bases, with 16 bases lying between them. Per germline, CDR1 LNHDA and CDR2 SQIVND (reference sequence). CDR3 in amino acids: CASSKGTTGDYEQYF. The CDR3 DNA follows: TGTGCCAGTAGTAAAGGGACGACGGGCGACTACGAGCAGTACTTC.

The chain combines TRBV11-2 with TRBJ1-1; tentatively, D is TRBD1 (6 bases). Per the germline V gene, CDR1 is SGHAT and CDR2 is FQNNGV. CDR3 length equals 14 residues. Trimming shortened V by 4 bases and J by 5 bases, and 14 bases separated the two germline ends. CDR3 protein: CASSWGGPGTEAFF. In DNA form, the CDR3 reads TGTGCCAGCAGCTGGGGGGGGCCGGGGACTGAAGCTTTCTTT.

CDR3 nucleotide sequence: TGTGCCAGTAGTATAGAGATGAGGGAACGGGAAAAACTGTTTTTT. It codes for CASSIEMREREKLFF. The rearrangement links TRBV19 to TRBJ1-4; D unclear. V was pared by 0 bases and J by 8 bases, with 13 bases between. The CDR3 contains 15 residues. The V gene's germline CDR1 is LNHDA and CDR2 SQIVND (reference sequence). The variable domain in full, completed from reference TRBV19 and TRBJ1-4, reads DGGITQSPKYLFRKEGQNVTLSCEQNLNHDAMYWYRQDPGQGLRLIYYSQIVNDFQKGDIAEGYSVSREKKESFPLTVTSAQKNPTAFYLCASSIEMREREKLFFGSGTQLSVL.

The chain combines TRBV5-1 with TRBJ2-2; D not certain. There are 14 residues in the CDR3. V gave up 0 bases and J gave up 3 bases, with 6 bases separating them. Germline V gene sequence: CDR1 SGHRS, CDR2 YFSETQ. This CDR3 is CASSLGPYTGELFF. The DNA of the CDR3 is TGCGCCAGCAGCTTGGGTCCTTACACCGGGGAGCTGTTTTTT.

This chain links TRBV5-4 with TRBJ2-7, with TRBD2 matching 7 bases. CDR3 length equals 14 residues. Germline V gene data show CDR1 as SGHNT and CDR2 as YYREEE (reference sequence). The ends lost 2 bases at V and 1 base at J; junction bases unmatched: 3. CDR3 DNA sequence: TGTGCCAGCAGCTTTGGCGGGAGTTCCTACGAGCAGTACTTC. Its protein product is CASSFGGSSYEQYF.

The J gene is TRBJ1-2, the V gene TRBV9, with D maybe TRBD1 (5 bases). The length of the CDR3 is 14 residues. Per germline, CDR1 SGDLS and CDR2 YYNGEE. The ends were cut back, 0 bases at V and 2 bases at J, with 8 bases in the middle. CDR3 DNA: TGTGCCAGCAGCGTAGGAGGACACAACTATGGCTACACCTTC. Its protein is CASSVGGHNYGYTF.

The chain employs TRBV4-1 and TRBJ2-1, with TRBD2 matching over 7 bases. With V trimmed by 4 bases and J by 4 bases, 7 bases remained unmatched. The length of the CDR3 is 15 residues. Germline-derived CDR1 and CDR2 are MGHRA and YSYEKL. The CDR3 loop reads CASSRYGGSYNEQFF. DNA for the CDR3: TGCGCCAGCAGCCGATATGGCGGGAGTTACAATGAGCAGTTCTTC.

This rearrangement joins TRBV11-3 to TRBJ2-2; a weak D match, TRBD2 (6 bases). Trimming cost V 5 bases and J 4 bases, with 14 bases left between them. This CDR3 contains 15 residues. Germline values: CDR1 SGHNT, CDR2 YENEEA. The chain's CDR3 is CASSMNQGLTGELFF. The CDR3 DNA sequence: TGTGCCAGCAGCATGAATCAGGGACTCACCGGGGAGCTGTTTTTT.

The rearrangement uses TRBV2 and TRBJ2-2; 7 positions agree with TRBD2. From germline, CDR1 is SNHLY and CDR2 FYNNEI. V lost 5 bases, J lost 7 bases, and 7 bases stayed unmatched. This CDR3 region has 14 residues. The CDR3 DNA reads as TGTGCCAGCAGTTTTGTGGGACTAAGCGGGGAGCTGTTTTTT. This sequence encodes CASSFVGLSGELFF.

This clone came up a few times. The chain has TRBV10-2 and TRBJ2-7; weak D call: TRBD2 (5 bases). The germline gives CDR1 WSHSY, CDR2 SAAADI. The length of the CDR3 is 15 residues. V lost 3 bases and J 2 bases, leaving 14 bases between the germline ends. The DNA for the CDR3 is TGCGCCAGCAGTGATTTCGGTGGGCGGGCCTACGAGCAGTACTTC. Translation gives CASSDFGGRAYEQYF.

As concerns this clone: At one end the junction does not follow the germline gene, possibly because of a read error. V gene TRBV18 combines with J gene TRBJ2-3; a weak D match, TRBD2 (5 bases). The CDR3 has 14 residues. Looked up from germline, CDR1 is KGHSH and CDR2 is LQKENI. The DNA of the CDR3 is TGTGCCAGTTCACCACGGGATCGGACAGATACGCAGTATTTT. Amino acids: CASSPRDRTDTQYF.

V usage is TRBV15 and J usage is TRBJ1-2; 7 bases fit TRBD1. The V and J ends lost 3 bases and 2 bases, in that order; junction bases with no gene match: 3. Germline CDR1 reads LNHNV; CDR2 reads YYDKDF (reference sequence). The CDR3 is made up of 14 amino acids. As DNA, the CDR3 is TGTGCCACCAGCAGTAGAGGGGGCAACTATGGCTACACCTTC. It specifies CATSSRGGNYGYTF.

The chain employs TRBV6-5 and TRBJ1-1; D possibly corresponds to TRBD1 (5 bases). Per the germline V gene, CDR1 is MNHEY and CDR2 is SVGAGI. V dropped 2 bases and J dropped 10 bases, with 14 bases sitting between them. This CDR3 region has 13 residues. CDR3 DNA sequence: TGTGCCAGCAGTTACGTGTTGGGGGTGGGAGCTTTCTTT. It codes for CASSYVLGVGAFF.

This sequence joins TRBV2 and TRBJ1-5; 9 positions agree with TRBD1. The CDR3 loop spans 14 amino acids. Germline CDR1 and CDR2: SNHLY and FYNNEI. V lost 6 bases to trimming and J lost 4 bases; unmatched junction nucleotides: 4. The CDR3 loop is CASSYRGRNQPQHF. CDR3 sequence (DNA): TGTGCCAGCAGCTACAGGGGGCGGAATCAGCCCCAGCATTTT.